This T cell receptor (beta chain) was sequenced in a study of blood T cell repertoires in COVID-19. Study in general: There were acute and convalescent COVID-19 samples, and they came from the United States, Italy and Spain. PBMCs, B-cell-depleted T cells, or T cells provided the cDNA or gDNA that made up the material.

The CDR3 spans 15 residues. The V and J ends lost 1 base and 6 bases respectively, with 14 bases between them. Germline V CDR1 and CDR2: SNHLY, FYNNEI. As originally analysed: Amplification of reference gene primers was used by the study to estimate nucleated cell counts. The protocol was immunoSEQ multiplex PCR, while the TCRdb copy is restricted to in-frame clones and leaves out a portion. The V and J calls and clone size are taken from that table; D and trimming were inferred from the DNA. The table includes around 200,000 clones, around 86% detected once. Sequencing was performed on peripheral blood. This chain uses TRBV2 with TRBJ2-3; D might be TRBD1 (6 bases). This sequence originates from a human donor in a cohort sampled during active COVID-19. Here the CDR3 DNA reads TGTGCCAGCAGTGAAGTCGTGGTCAGGGGCGATACGCAGTATTTT. Its translation is CASSEVVVRGDTQYF.